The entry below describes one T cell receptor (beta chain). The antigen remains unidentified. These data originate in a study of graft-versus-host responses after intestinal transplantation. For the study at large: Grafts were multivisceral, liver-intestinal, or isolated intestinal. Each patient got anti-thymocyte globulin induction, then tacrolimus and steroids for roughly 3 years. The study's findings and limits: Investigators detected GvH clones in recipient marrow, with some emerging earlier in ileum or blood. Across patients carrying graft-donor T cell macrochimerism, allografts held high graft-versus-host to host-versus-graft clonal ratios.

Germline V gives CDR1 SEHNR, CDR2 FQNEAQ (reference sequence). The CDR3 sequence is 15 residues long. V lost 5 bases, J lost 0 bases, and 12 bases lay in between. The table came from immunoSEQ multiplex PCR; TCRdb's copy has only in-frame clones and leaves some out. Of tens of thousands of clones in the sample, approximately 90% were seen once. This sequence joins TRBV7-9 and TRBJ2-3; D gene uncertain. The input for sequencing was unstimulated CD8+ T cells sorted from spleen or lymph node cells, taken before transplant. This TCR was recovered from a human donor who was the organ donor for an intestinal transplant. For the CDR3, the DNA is TGTGCCAGCAGCGTTGGAAAGGAGAGCACAGATACGCAGTATTTT. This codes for CASSVGKESTDTQYF.